The sequence of this T cell receptor beta chain was determined in a study of T cell responses to AZD1222 COVID-19 vaccine. Study-wide background: Second-dose groups at about 4 or about 12 weeks were pooled. Whole-study results and caveats: Possibly, clonal diversity was underestimated; donors were largely white British and included more females. Spike regions recognized by vaccine-associated CD4 TCRs spanned the protein, led by 160-218 and 743-854.

Clones were sequenced by immunoSEQ multiplex PCR, and TCRdb holds only the in-frame ones, with some missing. The table shows more than 30,000 clones, with 91% occurring only once. Comment on this clone: What it recognizes is unknown.

Between the trimmed V and J ends, which lost 5 bases and 4 bases, there was a span of 11 bases. This CDR3 region has 13 residues. Per the germline V gene, CDR1 is MNHEY and CDR2 is SMNVEV (reference sequence). J is TRBJ1-2 and V is TRBV27; D is perhaps TRBD1 (6 bases). This sequence originates from an adult in good health. This material consisted of peripheral blood, taken on day 0 of AZD1222 vaccination. The CDR3 is CASSPRDTYGYTF. CDR3 in DNA: TGTGCCAGCAGTCCCCGGGACACCTATGGCTACACCTTC.